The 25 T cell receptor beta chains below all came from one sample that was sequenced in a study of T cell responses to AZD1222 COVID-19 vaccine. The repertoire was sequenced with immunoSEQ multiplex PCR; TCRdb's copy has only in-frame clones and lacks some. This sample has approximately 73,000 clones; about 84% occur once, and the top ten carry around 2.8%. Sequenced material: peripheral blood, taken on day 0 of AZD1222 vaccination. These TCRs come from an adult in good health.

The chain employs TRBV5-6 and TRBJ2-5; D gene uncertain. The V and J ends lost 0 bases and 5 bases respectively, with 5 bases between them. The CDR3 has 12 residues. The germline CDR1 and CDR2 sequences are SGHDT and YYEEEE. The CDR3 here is CASSLAVETQYF. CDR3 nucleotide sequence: TGTGCCAGCAGCTTGGCCGTGGAGACCCAGTACTTC.

This CDR3 reads CASSLVGGASYNEQFF. In DNA form, the CDR3 reads TGTGCCAGCAGCTTAGTGGGGGGGGCCTCCTACAATGAGCAGTTCTTC. The V and J genes are TRBV11-3 and TRBJ2-1; D might be TRBD2 (7 bases). CDR3 length equals 16 residues. V lost 1 base and J lost 0, with 10 bases in between. Germline-derived CDR1 and CDR2 are SGHNT and YENEEA. The full variable domain, in which reference TRBV11-3 and TRBJ2-1 provide the parts outside the CDR3, is EAGVVQSPRYKIIEKKQPVAFWCNPISGHNTLYWYLQNLGQGPELLIRYENEEAVDDSQLPKDRFSAERLKGVDSTLKIQPAELGDSAVYLCASSLVGGASYNEQFFGPGTRLTVL.

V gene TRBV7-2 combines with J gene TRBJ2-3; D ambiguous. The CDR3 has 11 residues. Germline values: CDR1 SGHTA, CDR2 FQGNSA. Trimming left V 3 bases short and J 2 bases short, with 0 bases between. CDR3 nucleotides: TGTGCCAGCAGCTTCACAGATACGCAGTATTTT. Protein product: CASSFTDTQYF.

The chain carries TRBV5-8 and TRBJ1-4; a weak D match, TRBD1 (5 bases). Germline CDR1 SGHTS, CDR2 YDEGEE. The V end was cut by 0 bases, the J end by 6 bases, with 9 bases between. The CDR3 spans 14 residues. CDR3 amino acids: CASSLDRGDEKLFF. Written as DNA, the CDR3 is TGTGCCAGCAGCTTGGACCGGGGGGATGAAAAACTGTTTTTT.

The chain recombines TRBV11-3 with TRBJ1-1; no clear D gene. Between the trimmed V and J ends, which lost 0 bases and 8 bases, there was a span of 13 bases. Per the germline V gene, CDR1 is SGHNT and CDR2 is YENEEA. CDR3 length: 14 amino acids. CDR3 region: CASSLDPPGSEAFF. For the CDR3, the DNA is TGTGCCAGCAGCTTAGACCCCCCAGGTTCCGAAGCTTTCTTT.

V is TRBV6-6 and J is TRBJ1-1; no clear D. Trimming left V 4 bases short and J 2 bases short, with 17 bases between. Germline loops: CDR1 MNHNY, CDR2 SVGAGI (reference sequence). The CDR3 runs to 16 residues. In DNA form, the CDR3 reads TGTGCCAGCAGTTTCCCCGAGGCAGGCGCTAACACTGAAGCTTTCTTT. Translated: CASSFPEAGANTEAFF.

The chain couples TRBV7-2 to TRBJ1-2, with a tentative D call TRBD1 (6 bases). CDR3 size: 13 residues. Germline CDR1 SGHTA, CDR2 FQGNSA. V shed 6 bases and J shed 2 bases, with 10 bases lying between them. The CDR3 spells CASRWGANYGYTF. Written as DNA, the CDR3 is TGTGCCAGCAGGTGGGGGGCAAACTATGGCTACACCTTC.

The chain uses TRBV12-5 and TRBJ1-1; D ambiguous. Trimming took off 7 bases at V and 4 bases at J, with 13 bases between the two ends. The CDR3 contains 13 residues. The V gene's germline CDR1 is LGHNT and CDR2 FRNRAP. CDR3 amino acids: CASAPYGVTEAFF. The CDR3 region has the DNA TGTGCTAGTGCCCCATACGGGGTCACTGAAGCTTTCTTT.

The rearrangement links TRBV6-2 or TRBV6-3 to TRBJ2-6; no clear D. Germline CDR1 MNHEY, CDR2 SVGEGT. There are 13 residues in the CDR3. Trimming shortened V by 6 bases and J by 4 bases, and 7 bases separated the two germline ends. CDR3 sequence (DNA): TGTGCCAGCAGCTCTACAGGGGCCAACGTCCTGACTTTC. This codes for CASSSTGANVLTF.

CDR3 bases: TGTGCCAGCAGCTTAGACGGACATATGAACACTGAAGCTTTCTTT. It yields the protein CASSLDGHMNTEAFF. The chain joins TRBV9 to TRBJ1-1, with a possible D match to TRBD1 (5 bases). Germline CDR1 and CDR2: SGDLS and YYNGEE. The ends were cut back, 4 bases at V and 0 bases at J, with 13 bases in the middle. CDR3 length: 15 amino acids.

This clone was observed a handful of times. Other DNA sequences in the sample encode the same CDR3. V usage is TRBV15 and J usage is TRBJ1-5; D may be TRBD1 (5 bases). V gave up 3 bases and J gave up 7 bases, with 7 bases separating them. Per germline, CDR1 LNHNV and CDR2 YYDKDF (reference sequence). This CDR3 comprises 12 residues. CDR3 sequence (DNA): TGTGCCACCAGCAGGGACACCCAGCCCCAGCATTTT. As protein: CATSRDTQPQHF.

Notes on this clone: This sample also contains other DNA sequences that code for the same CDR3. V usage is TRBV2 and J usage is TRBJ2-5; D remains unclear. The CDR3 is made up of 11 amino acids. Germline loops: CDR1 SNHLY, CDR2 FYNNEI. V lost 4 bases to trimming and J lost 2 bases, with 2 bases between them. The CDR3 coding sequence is TGTGCCAGCAGTGTTCAAGAGACCCAGTACTTC. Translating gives CASSVQETQYF.

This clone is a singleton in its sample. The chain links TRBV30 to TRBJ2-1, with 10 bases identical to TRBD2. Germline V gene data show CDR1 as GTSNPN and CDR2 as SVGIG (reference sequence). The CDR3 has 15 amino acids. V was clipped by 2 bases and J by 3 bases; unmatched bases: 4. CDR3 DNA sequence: TGTGCCTGGAGTCAGACTAGCGGGTACTACAATGAGCAGTTCTTC. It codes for CAWSQTSGYYNEQFF.

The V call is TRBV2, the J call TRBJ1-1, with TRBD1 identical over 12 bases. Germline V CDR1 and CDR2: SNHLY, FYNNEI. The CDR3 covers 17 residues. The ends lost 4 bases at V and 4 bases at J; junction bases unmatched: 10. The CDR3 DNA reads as TGTGCCAGCAGTGCTTTTCGGGACAGGGGGCGAGGCACTGAAGCTTTCTTT. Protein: CASSAFRDRGRGTEAFF.

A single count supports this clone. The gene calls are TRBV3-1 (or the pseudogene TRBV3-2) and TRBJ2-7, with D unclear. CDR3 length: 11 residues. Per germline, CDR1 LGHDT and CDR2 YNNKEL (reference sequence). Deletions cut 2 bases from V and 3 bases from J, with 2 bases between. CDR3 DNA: TGTGCCAGCAGCCAATACTACGAGCAGTACTTC. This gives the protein CASSQYYEQYF.

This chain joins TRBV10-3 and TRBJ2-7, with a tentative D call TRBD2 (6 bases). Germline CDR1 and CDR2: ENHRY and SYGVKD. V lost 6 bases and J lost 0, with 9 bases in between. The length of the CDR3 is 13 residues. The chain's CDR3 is CAIRDGSSYEQYF. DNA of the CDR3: TGTGCCATCAGGGACGGGAGCTCCTACGAGCAGTACTTC.

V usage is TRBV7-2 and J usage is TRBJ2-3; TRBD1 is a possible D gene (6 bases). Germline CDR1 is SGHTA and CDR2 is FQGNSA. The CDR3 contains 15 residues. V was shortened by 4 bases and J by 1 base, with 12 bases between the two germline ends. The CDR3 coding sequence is TGTGCCAGCAGCTCTCAGGGGAGCGGCACAGATACGCAGTATTTT. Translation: CASSSQGSGTDTQYF.

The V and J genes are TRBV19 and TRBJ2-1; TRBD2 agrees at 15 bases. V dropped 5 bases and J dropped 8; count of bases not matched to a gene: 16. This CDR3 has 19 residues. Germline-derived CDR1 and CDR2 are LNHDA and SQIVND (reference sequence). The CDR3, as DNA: TGTGCCAGTAGTTCCGCGGGACTAGCGGGAGGTCTTAGTGTGTATGAGCAGTTCTTC. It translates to CASSSAGLAGGLSVYEQFF.

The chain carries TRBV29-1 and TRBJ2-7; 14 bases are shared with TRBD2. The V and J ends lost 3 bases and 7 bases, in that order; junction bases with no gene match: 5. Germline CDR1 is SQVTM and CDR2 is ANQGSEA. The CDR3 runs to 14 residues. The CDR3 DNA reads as TGCAGCGTTGACGTGGGGACTAGCGGGAGTGAGCAGTACTTC. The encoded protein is CSVDVGTSGSEQYF.

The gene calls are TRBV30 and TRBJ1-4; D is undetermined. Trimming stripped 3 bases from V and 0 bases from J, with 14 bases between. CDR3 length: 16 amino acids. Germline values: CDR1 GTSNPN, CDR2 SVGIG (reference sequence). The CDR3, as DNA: TGTGCCTGGAGGGATCTACCGAATTCAACTAATGAAAAACTGTTTTTT. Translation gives CAWRDLPNSTNEKLFF.

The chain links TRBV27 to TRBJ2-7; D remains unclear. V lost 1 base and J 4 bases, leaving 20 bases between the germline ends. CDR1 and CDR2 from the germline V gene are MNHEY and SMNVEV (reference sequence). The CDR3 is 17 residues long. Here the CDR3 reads CASSLYRTANGRYEQYF. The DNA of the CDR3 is TGTGCCAGCAGTTTATATAGGACGGCCAACGGAAGATACGAGCAGTACTTC.

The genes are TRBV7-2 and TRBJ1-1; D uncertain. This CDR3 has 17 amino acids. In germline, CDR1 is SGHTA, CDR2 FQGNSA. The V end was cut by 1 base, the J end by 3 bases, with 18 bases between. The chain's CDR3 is CASSLVGRSFWDTEAFF. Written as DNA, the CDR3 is TGTGCCAGCAGCTTAGTAGGTCGGTCATTTTGGGACACTGAAGCTTTCTTT.

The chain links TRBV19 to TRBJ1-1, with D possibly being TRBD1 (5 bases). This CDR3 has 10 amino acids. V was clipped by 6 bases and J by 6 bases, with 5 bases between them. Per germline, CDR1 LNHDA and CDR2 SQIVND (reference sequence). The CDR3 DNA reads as TGTGCCAGTAGGGGGCCTGAAGCTTTCTTT. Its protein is CASRGPEAFF.

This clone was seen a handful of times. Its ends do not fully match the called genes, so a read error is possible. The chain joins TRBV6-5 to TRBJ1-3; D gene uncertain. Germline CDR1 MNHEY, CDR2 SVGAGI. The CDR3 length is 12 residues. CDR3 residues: CASSNSGNTIYF. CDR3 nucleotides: TGTGCCAGCAGTAACTCTGGAAACACCATATATTTT.

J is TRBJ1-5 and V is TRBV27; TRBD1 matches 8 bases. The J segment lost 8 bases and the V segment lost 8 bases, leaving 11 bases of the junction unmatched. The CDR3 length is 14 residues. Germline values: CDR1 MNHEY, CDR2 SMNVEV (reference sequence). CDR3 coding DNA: TGTGCCAGCCGGGTAACAGGGGGACAGGAGCCCCAGCATTTT. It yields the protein CASRVTGGQEPQHF.